This TCR beta chain was sequenced in a study of Graves' ophthalmopathy and Graves' hyperthyroidism. About the study: Samples of peripheral blood were obtained at initial diagnosis, prior to treatment of any kind.

Only one count was recorded for this clonotype. Its specificity is unknown. Ineligible for inclusion were patients with other autoimmune diseases, uncontrolled infections, pregnancy or lactation. V dropped 5 bases and J dropped 16 bases, with 15 bases sitting between them. CDR1 and CDR2 (germline): MNHEY, SMNVEV (reference sequence). CDR3 length equals 11 residues. General observations from the study: Detection in blood was also observed for most expanded thyroid clonotypes above 0.001 frequency.

RNA transcripts were the template, and TCR beta CDR3 regions were amplified from them. Investigators did first-round RT-PCR with HTBI primers, then second-round multiplex PCR. Each CDR3 protein is one row after TCRdb ran MiXCR on the multiplex PCR reads. Of roughly 610,000 distinct CDR3 sequences listed, about 24% are singletons. The V gene is TRBV27, the J gene TRBJ1-5; D is unresolved. Sequencing was carried out using peripheral blood. This receptor was obtained from a woman between 18 and 30 years old with stable Graves' hyperthyroidism. Some clones in this sample may be carry-over from other donors' samples. CDR3 coding DNA: TGTGCCAGCAGTAACCTTAAGACAAGACATTTT. It codes for CASSNLKTRHF.